Listed below are T cell receptor beta chains from one sample, sequenced in a study of blood T cell repertoires in COVID-19. TCRdb's copy holds only in-frame clones and misses some; the assay was immunoSEQ multiplex PCR. The table lists around 220,000 clones, 75% to 95% of them singletons. The sequenced sample consisted of PBMCs or T cells enriched from blood (not recorded which). The receptor source for this set is a woman aged 18 to 35 who had recovered from COVID-19. CDR3s include the opening cysteine and the closing phenylalanine or tryptophan. A D gene is named only where the DNA matches it firmly. Clone sizes are given selectively: once, few, many, or a class where the clone is expanded.

cdr3_nt cdr3_aa clone_size cdr3_length j_call d_call v_call
TGCGCCAGCAGCGGAATCCACAGGGACGGCTACACCTTC CASSGIHRDGYTF - 13 TRBJ1-2 - TRBV5-1
TGTGCCAGCAGCGCTTACAGGGGTATTAACACCGGGGAGCTGTTTTTT CASSAYRGINTGELFF - 16 TRBJ2-2 TRBD1 TRBV9
TGTGCCAGCAGCTTCCGGGACAGGGTATCACAGCAGTACTTC CASSFRDRVSQQYF - 14 TRBJ2-7 TRBD1 TRBV7-2
TGCAGCGTCGATAGACTGGAAGAGACCCAGTACTTC CSVDRLEETQYF - 12 TRBJ2-5 - TRBV29-1
TGCGCCAGCAGCCATCCTAAAGGGGCGCAAAGTTATGGCTACACCTTC CASSHPKGAQSYGYTF - 16 TRBJ1-2 - TRBV4-3
TGTGCCAGCAGCTCCCAGGAGGTCCAGCCCCAGCATTTT CASSSQEVQPQHF - 13 TRBJ1-5 - TRBV7-2
TGTGCCACCAGCAGAGAGGTCGGACAGCTTAACTATGGCTACACCTTC CATSREVGQLNYGYTF - 16 TRBJ1-2 - TRBV15
TGTGCCAGCAGCCTAACGGACAGGGATAACGAGCAGTACTTC CASSLTDRDNEQYF - 14 TRBJ2-7 TRBD1 TRBV7-9
TGTGCCAGCAGCTTACGGGTAGGTGGGAGACTAGGAGAGCAGTACTTC CASSLRVGGRLGEQYF once 16 TRBJ2-7 - TRBV7-2
TGTGCCAGCAGTGACGAACAGGGCGGCGAGCAGTACTTC CASSDEQGGEQYF - 13 TRBJ2-7 - TRBV6-4
TGTGCCAGCAGCCTAAGGACAGGGAGGACTGGAAACACCATATATTTT CASSLRTGRTGNTIYF once 16 TRBJ1-3 TRBD1 TRBV3-1/TRBV3-2
TGTGCCAGCAGTGAAGGGGAGGGCCGAGGAGATACGCAGTATTTT CASSEGEGRGDTQYF - 15 TRBJ2-3 TRBD2 TRBV2
TGTGCCAGCAGTCGCGGAGTACTAGCCAAAAACATTCAGTACTTC CASSRGVLAKNIQYF - 15 TRBJ2-4 - TRBV6-2/TRBV6-3
TGTGCTAGTGGCTCAGGGGGCAGGGGGCTGAGTAACAATGAGCAGTTCTTC CASGSGGRGLSNNEQFF - 17 TRBJ2-1 TRBD1 TRBV12-5
TGTGCCAGCAGTGAAAGGACGAGGGAGAGGGGGAAAGAGACCCAGTACTTC CASSERTRERGKETQYF - 17 TRBJ2-5 - TRBV6-1
TGTGCCAGCAGCACCTTTTGGTCGTCCTTAAGCGGGAGGAGTACGTTCTTC CASSTFWSSLSGRSTFF once 17 TRBJ2-1 TRBD2 TRBV7-2
TGTGCCAGCAGTCTCCTCGGACAAGATGAAGCTTTCTTT CASSLLGQDEAFF - 13 TRBJ1-1 - TRBV2
TGTGCCAGCAGCTTAGACGGGTCCTCCTCTGGGGCCAACGTCCTGACTTTC CASSLDGSSSGANVLTF once 17 TRBJ2-6 - TRBV7-9
TGTGCCAGCAGGGATTATGGGACAGATTATGGCTACACCTTC CASRDYGTDYGYTF - 14 TRBJ1-2 TRBD1 TRBV9
TGTGCCAGCGCCCTTCAGGTTTACACTGAAGCTTTCTTT CASALQVYTEAFF - 13 TRBJ1-1 - TRBV28
TGTGCCAGCAGCCCCAGGATCCCTAACTATGGCTACACCTTC CASSPRIPNYGYTF - 14 TRBJ1-2 - TRBV11-3
TGTGCCAGTAGTCCGTCACTAGCGGGGGGCGGGGAGCTGTTTTTT CASSPSLAGGGELFF few 15 TRBJ2-2 TRBD2 TRBV19
TGTGCCAGTAGGGACAGCGCCTTCCCCCATGGCTACACCTTC CASRDSAFPHGYTF - 14 TRBJ1-2 - TRBV19
TGTGCCAGCAGTGCGGGCTCGGGGGGACCGAATGAAAAACTGTTTTTT CASSAGSGGPNEKLFF - 16 TRBJ1-4 - TRBV28
TGTGCCAGTAGAGCGACAGGGCGTAATGAGCAGTTCTTC CASRATGRNEQFF - 13 TRBJ2-1 TRBD1 TRBV19
TGCGCCAGCAGCCACCAACCGACAGGGGCGGGTAACTATGGCTACACCTTC CASSHQPTGAGNYGYTF - 17 TRBJ1-2 TRBD1 TRBV5-1
TGTGCCAGTAGTATAACCCGGGGGAGGGCAGATACGCAGTATTTT CASSITRGRADTQYF - 15 TRBJ2-3 TRBD2 TRBV19
TGTGCCAGCAGCACCATGGACAGGGCTGAGGGGGAGCAGTACTTC CASSTMDRAEGEQYF - 15 TRBJ2-7 TRBD1 TRBV5-4
TGTGCCAGCAGCTTACGGGTCGCGGGGGGGTTGGAGACCCAGTACTTC CASSLRVAGGLETQYF - 16 TRBJ2-5 TRBD2 TRBV11-1
TGTGCCACCAGTTCAGGGGGCAAGAACACTGAAGCTTTCTTT CATSSGGKNTEAFF - 14 TRBJ1-1 TRBD1 TRBV24-1
TGCGCCAGCAGCCCGAGGACAGCTAATCAGCCCCAGCATTTT CASSPRTANQPQHF - 14 TRBJ1-5 - TRBV4-1
TGTGCCAGCAGCTTTAGCGGGACTAACACCGGGGAGCTGTTTTTT CASSFSGTNTGELFF - 15 TRBJ2-2 TRBD2 TRBV7-9
TGTGCCAGCTCATTACAGGGGAAGAATGGCTACACCTTC CASSLQGKNGYTF - 13 TRBJ1-2 TRBD1 TRBV18
TGTGCCAGTAATAGGGGCCGGACAGGGCAGGGGAGCTATGGCTACACCTTC CASNRGRTGQGSYGYTF few 17 TRBJ1-2 TRBD1 TRBV19
TGTGCCAGCTCACCCGACAGGGTCCGCACTGAAGCTTTCTTT CASSPDRVRTEAFF - 14 TRBJ1-1 TRBD1 TRBV18
TGTGCCAGCAGACGCTACCGGGAACACACCGGGGAGCTGTTTTTT CASRRYREHTGELFF - 15 TRBJ2-2 - TRBV4-2
TGTGCCAGCTCCCCCTCGACAGGGGGTTTCACCGGGGAGCTGTTTTTT CASSPSTGGFTGELFF - 16 TRBJ2-2 TRBD1 TRBV18
TGTGCCAGCAGCTCGACAGGGGGCAGCGGAGCTTTCTTT CASSSTGGSGAFF - 13 TRBJ1-1 TRBD1 TRBV13
TGCGCCAGCAGCCAAGATTTGGGCGCGCCCCAGCATTTT CASSQDLGAPQHF - 13 TRBJ1-5 - TRBV4-1
TGTGCCAGCAGTTCCAGAAACTATGGCTACACCTTC CASSSRNYGYTF - 12 TRBJ1-2 - TRBV28
TGTGCCAGCAGCTTAGACGTGGGGAGAGTGGATCAGCCCCAGCATTTT CASSLDVGRVDQPQHF - 16 TRBJ1-5 - TRBV7-2
TGTGCCATCTCTGGGGACAGACTCATCACGAACTCTGGAAACACCATATATTTT CAISGDRLITNSGNTIYF - 18 TRBJ1-3 TRBD1 TRBV10-3
TGTGCCAGCAGTGTGGCTAGCTTAGAGACCCAGTACTTC CASSVASLETQYF - 13 TRBJ2-5 - TRBV2
TGTGCCAGCAGTTATGGGGGGGTTAGCAATCAGCCCCAGCATTTT CASSYGGVSNQPQHF - 15 TRBJ1-5 - TRBV27
TGCAGTGCTCCTAGGGAGACCCAGTACTTC CSAPRETQYF - 10 TRBJ2-5 - TRBV20-1
TGTGCCAGCAGCGTAGAACAGGTAGCCTACGAGCAGTACTTC CASSVEQVAYEQYF - 14 TRBJ2-7 - TRBV9
TGTGCCAGCAGCAAGACAGGGCATACCTTCTATGGCTACACCTTC CASSKTGHTFYGYTF once 15 TRBJ1-2 TRBD1 TRBV6-2/TRBV6-3
TGTGCCACCAGTGATTTGGACAGCGGGGATCGCACAGATACGCAGTATTTT CATSDLDSGDRTDTQYF - 17 TRBJ2-3 TRBD2 TRBV24-1
TGTGCCAGCAGCTTAAATGGACTAGTCGGGGAGACCCAGTACTTC CASSLNGLVGETQYF - 15 TRBJ2-5 TRBD2 TRBV7-2
TGCGCCAGCAGCACAAAGGGGGGGAGGACTGCAGGCTATGGCTACACCTTC CASSTKGGRTAGYGYTF few 17 TRBJ1-2 - TRBV4-1
TGCGCCAGCAGCCAATCTGGCAGGGGGTTCTATGGCTACACCTTC CASSQSGRGFYGYTF - 15 TRBJ1-2 TRBD1 TRBV4-1
TGTGCCAGCAGCTTAAGAGGGTACAATGAGCAGTTCTTC CASSLRGYNEQFF - 13 TRBJ2-1 - TRBV7-2